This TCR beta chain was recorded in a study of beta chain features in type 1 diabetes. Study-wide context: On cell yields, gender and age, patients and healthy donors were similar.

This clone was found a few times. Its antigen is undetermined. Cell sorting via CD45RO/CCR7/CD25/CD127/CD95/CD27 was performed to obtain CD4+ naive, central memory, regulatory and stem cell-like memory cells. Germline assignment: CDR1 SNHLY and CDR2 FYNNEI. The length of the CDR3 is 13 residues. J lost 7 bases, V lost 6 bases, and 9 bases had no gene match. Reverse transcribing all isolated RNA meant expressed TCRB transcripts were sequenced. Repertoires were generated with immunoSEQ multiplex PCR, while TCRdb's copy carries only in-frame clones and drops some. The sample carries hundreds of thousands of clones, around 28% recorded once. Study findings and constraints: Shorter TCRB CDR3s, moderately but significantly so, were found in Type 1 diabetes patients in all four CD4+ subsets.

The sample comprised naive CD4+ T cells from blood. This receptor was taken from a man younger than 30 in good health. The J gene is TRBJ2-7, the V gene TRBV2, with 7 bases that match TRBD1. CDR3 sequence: CASSRRTGDEQYF. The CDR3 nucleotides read TGTGCCAGCAGCCGGAGGACAGGTGATGAGCAGTACTTC.